The T cell receptor (beta chain) described here comes from a study of cytomegalovirus exposure and HLA in healthy donors. General study results and limits: The study dropped some indistinguishable V segments, TRBV6-2 and TRBV6-3 among them. Available immune exposure information was restricted to CMV serostatus only.

Comments on this clone: What it binds is unknown.

Primers included in the PCR were 60 Vbeta and 13 Jbeta primers. The assay was immunoSEQ multiplex PCR, and TCRdb's table has in-frame clones only and misses some. Of some 130,000 clones in the sample, 80% are singletons; the top ten hold 2.2%. The CDR3 runs to 13 residues. CDR1 is ENHRY and CDR2 is SYGVKD in the germline V gene. V dropped 6 bases and J dropped 3; count of bases not matched to a gene: 4. The TCR was taken from a man aged 25-45 years in good health and CMV-seronegative. The sequenced sample consisted of PBMCs. The chain links TRBV10-3 to TRBJ1-1; 7 bases are a match to TRBD1. In DNA, the CDR3 is TGTGCCATCAGAGTTACAGGGGACACTGAAGCTTTCTTT. This translates into CAIRVTGDTEAFF.